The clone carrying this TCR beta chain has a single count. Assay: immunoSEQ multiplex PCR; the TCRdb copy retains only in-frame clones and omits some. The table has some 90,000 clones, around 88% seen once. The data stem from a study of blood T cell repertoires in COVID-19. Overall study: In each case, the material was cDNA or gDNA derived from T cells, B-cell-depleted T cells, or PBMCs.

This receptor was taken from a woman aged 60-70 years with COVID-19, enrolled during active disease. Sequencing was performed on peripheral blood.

CDR3 nucleotide sequence: TGTGCCAGCAGCCCCAATCTGGGGGGACAGGCAGAAGAGCAGTACTTC. Translated, it gives CASSPNLGGQAEEQYF. The genes are TRBV9 and TRBJ2-7; 8 nucleotides align to TRBD1. The CDR3 runs to 16 residues. Germline V gene lookup returns CDR1 SGDLS and CDR2 YYNGEE. Germline trimming cut 4 bases from V and 7 bases from J; bases unmatched to any gene: 16. Complete variable domain (other parts from reference TRBV9 and TRBJ2-7): DSGVTQTPKHLITATGQRVTLRCSPRSGDLSVYWYQQSLDQGLQFLIQYYNGEERAKGNILERFSAQQFPDLHSELNLSSLELGDSALYFCASSPNLGGQAEEQYFGPGTRLTVT.